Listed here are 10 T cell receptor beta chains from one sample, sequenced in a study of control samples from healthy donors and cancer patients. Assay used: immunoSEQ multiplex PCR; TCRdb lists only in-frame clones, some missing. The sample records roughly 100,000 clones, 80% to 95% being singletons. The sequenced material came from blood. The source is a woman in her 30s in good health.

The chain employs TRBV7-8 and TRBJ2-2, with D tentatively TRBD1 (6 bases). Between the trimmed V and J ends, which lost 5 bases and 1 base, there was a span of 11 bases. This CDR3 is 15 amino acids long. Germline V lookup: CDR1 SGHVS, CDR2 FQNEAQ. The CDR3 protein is CASSHPGQNTGELFF. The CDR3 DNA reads TGTGCCAGCAGCCATCCGGGACAGAACACCGGGGAGCTGTTTTTT.

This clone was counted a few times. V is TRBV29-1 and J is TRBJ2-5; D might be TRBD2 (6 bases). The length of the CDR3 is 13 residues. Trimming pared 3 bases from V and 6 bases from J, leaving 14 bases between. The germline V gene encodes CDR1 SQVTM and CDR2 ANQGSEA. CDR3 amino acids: CSVDLTSGQTQYF. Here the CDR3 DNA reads TGCAGCGTTGATTTGACAAGCGGGCAGACCCAGTACTTC.

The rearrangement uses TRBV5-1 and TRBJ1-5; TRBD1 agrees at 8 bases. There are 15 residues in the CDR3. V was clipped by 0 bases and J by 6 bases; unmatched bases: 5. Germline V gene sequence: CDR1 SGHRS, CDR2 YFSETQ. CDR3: CASSLDRGMGQPQHF. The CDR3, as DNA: TGCGCCAGCAGCTTGGACAGGGGGATGGGTCAGCCCCAGCATTTT.

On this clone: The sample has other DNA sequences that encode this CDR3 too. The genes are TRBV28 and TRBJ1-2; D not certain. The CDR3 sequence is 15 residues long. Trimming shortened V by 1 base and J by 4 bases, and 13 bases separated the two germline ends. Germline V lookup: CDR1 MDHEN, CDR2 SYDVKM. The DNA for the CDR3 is TGTGCCAGCAGTTTATTAGCGGCAGCCCCCTATGGCTACACCTTC. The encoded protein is CASSLLAAAPYGYTF.

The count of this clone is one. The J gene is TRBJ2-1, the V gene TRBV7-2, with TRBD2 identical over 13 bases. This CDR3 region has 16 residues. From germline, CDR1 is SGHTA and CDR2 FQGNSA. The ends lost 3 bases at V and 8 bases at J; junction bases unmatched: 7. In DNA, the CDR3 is TGTGCCAGCAGCTTGGCGGGACTAGCGGGACCGCATGAGCAGTTCTTC. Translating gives CASSLAGLAGPHEQFF.

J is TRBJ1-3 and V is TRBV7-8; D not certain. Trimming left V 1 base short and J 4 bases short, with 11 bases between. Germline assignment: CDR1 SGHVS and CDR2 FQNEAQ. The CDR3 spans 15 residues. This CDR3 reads CASSLVFGLGNTIYF. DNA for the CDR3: TGTGCCAGCAGCTTAGTATTCGGTTTGGGAAACACCATATATTTT.

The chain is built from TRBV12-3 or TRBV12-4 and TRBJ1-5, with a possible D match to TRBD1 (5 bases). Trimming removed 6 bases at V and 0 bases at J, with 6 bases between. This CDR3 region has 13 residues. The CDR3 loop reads CASRTDSNQPQHF. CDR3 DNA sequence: TGTGCCAGCAGGACAGATAGCAATCAGCCCCAGCATTTT.

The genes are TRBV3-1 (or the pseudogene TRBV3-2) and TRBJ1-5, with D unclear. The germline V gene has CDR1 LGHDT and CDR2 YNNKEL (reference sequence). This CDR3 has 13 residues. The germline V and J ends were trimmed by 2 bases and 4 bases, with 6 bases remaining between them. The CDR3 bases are TGTGCCAGCAGCCAAACGGGAAATCAGCCCCAGCATTTT. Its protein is CASSQTGNQPQHF.

The CDR3 protein is CAWSVGQGREKLFF. The CDR3 DNA is TGTGCCTGGAGTGTAGGACAGGGCAGGGAAAAACTGTTTTTT. This chain links TRBV30 with TRBJ1-4; 8 nucleotides match TRBD1. V lost 0 bases and J lost 8; bases outside the gene matches: 5. The CDR3 consists of 14 residues. CDR1 and CDR2 (germline): GTSNPN, SVGIG (reference sequence).

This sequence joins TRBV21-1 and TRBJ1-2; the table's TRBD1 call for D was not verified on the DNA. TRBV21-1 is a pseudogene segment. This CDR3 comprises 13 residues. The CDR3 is CASRGQREYGYTF. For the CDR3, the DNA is TGTGCCAGCAGGGGACAGAGGGAATATGGCTACACCTTC.